This entry describes one T cell receptor (beta chain). The antigen remains unidentified. This entry is derived from a study of cytomegalovirus exposure and HLA in healthy donors. Study-wide results and caveats: Segments of the TCR beta V type were, in most cases, productive about 90% or about 30% of the time in an earlier analysis. Later, TCR association rates were found to vary by HLA locus, highest for DRB1 and lowest for HLA-C.

This PCR relied on a set of 60 Vbeta primers and 13 Jbeta primers. The protocol was immunoSEQ multiplex PCR, while the TCRdb copy is restricted to in-frame clones and leaves out a portion. Of approximately 220,000 clones listed, 76% are singletons. This receptor was taken from a man between 18 and 29 years old in good health and CMV-seronegative. Source material: PBMCs.

CDR3 protein: CASSPQGGNEKLFF. Here the CDR3 DNA reads TGTGCCAGCAGTCCTCAGGGGGGTAATGAAAAACTGTTTTTT. The genes are TRBV6-1 and TRBJ1-4; 7 bases fit TRBD1. The J segment lost 4 bases and the V segment lost 5 bases, leaving 4 bases of the junction unmatched. Per the germline V gene, CDR1 is MNHNS and CDR2 is SASEGT. The CDR3 totals 14 residues.